The entry below gives a single T cell receptor (beta chain) sequence along with its context. Its antigen remains unknown. Runs used v3.0 of the immunoSEQ assay and were done at survey level. Generated by immunoSEQ multiplex PCR, the TCRdb table keeps only in-frame clones and is missing some. The profile shows 17,000 or so clones, 78% of them singletons. Germline CDR1 is GTSNPN and CDR2 is SVGIG (reference sequence). Trimming removed 2 bases at V and 0 bases at J, with 10 bases between. CDR3 length equals 15 residues. Two or more post-ART PBMC samples, plus at least one pre-ART sample, were available for each donor. The entry originates in a study of long-term antiretroviral therapy in people with HIV. Notes on the study in general: The clones with expansion before ART were dominant in the repertoire at all time points. ART was followed by higher diversity that remained below transplant donor controls. Blood dating 2004 to 2017 may reflect older ART regimens.

The input for sequencing was unsorted PBMCs, taken around 3.2 years after starting antiretroviral therapy. The chain is built from TRBV30 and TRBJ1-4; tentative D call: TRBD1 (5 bases). The TCR was taken from a woman between 35 and 50 years old with HIV. This chain's CDR3 is CAWSTGIATNEKLFF. The CDR3 nucleotides are TGTGCCTGGAGTACAGGAATTGCAACTAATGAAAAACTGTTTTTT.